The 2 T cell receptor beta chains reported below all come from one sample, sequenced in a study of blood T cell repertoires in COVID-19. Sequenced by immunoSEQ multiplex PCR; TCRdb stores in-frame clones only, minus some. The data contain 95,000 to 120,000 clones, under 85% of them seen just once; the ten biggest clones take up under 5%. The sequencing input was peripheral blood. Source of these receptors: a woman aged 70-85 years with acute or convalescent COVID-19.

As concerns this clone: Other DNA sequences in this sample translate to the same CDR3. J is TRBJ2-3 and V is TRBV3-1 (or the pseudogene TRBV3-2), with 8 bases that match TRBD2. After removal of 0 bases from V and 6 bases from J, the junction contained 5 bases not matched to a gene. CDR1 is LGHDT and CDR2 is YNNKEL in the germline V gene (reference sequence). The length of the CDR3 is 15 residues. In DNA form, the CDR3 reads TGTGCCAGCAGCCAAGATCCGGGGGGGCCGGATACGCAGTATTTT. Amino acids: CASSQDPGGPDTQYF.

This clone has just one count. The gene calls are TRBV2 and TRBJ2-2, with TRBD1 identical over 9 bases. This CDR3 is built from 17 residues. Per germline, CDR1 SNHLY and CDR2 FYNNEI. Trimming at V came to 3 bases and at J to 4 bases, leaving 9 bases not matched to a gene. DNA of the CDR3: TGTGCCAGCAGTGAGGACAGGGGATGGGCGGGCACCGGGGAGCTGTTTTTT. This encodes CASSEDRGWAGTGELFF.